A single sample gave rise to the 20 T cell receptor beta chains below, sequenced in a study of T cells in localized non-small cell lung cancer. Clones were sequenced by immunoSEQ multiplex PCR, and TCRdb holds only the in-frame ones, with some missing. The sample consists of tens of thousands of clones, roughly 90% of them appearing once. Specimen: peripheral blood, collected before any cancer treatment. All receptors derive from a female donor at least 60 years old with stage I lung adenocarcinoma.

J is TRBJ2-7 and V is TRBV5-1, with a weak D call TRBD2 (6 bases). CDR3 length: 13 amino acids. V was clipped by 5 bases and J by 5 bases, with 14 bases between them. The germline V gene has CDR1 SGHRS and CDR2 YFSETQ. The CDR3 DNA reads as TGCGCCAGCAGTGGGGGGTACGGGAACGAGCAGTACTTC. It translates to CASSGGYGNEQYF.

The chain carries TRBV7-9 and TRBJ1-2, with a weak D call TRBD1 (6 bases). This CDR3 has 14 amino acids. V lost 0 bases and J lost 4, with 9 bases in between. Germline V lookup: CDR1 SEHNR, CDR2 FQNEAQ (reference sequence). The CDR3 DNA reads as TGTGCCAGCAGCTTAGCCGGGACATTCTATGGCTACACCTTC. Its translation is CASSLAGTFYGYTF. Full variable domain (outside the CDR3, taken from reference TRBV7-9 and TRBJ1-2): DTGVSQNPRHKITKRGQNVTFRCDPISEHNRLYWYRQTLGQGPEFLTYFQNEAQLEKSRLLSDRFSAERPKGSFSTLEIQRTEQGDSAMYLCASSLAGTFYGYTFGSGTRLTVV.

This chain uses TRBV7-2 with TRBJ2-5; no clear D gene. Germline V CDR1 and CDR2: SGHTA, FQGNSA. Trimming cost V 1 base and J 3 bases, with 12 bases left between them. The CDR3 spans 15 residues. CDR3 nucleotides: TGTGCCAGCAGCTTAGTTTGGCAGATGGAAGAGACCCAGTACTTC. Residues: CASSLVWQMEETQYF.

The chain is built from TRBV27 and TRBJ2-5, with D perhaps matching TRBD1 (6 bases). The CDR3 is 16 residues long. The V end was cut by 8 bases, the J end by 5 bases, with 24 bases between. The germline gives CDR1 MNHEY, CDR2 SMNVEV (reference sequence). CDR3 coding DNA: TGTGCCAGCGGGGCCAGGGGCCGGGTTGGTTTGGAGACCCAGTACTTC. Protein sequence: CASGARGRVGLETQYF.

V usage is TRBV19 and J usage is TRBJ2-3, with 7 bases identical to TRBD1. Germline V gives CDR1 LNHDA, CDR2 SQIVND (reference sequence). The length of the CDR3 is 14 residues. With V trimmed by 10 bases and J by 2 bases, 9 bases remained unmatched. The CDR3 bases are TGTGCCACCCGACAGGGTCTATTCACAGATACGCAGTATTTT. This encodes CATRQGLFTDTQYF.

The CDR3 protein is CASRVEGYDNEQFF. The CDR3 bases are TGTGCCAGCAGGGTGGAGGGTTACGACAATGAGCAGTTCTTC. V usage is TRBV2 and J usage is TRBJ2-1; a weak D match, TRBD2 (6 bases). CDR1 is SNHLY and CDR2 is FYNNEI in the germline V gene. V lost 6 bases, J lost 5 bases, and 14 bases lay in between. The CDR3 covers 14 residues.

This sequence joins TRBV21-1 and TRBJ2-1; the DNA was not used to check the table's D call, TRBD2. TRBV21-1 is noted as a pseudogene. There are 15 residues in the CDR3. The CDR3 region is CASSKAAAGPAGQFF. CDR3 coding DNA: TGTGCCAGCAGCAAAGCAGCGGCAGGACCAGCTGGGCAGTTCTTC.

This clone was seen only once. The V call is TRBV4-1, the J call TRBJ1-2; weak D call: TRBD1 (5 bases). The CDR3 runs to 13 residues. V was pared by 1 base and J by 8 bases, with 11 bases between. The germline V gene has CDR1 MGHRA and CDR2 YSYEKL. This chain's CDR3 is CASSQVGQAGYTF. In DNA, the CDR3 is TGCGCCAGCAGCCAAGTGGGGCAGGCCGGCTACACCTTC.

V gene TRBV27 combines with J gene TRBJ2-7; D remains unclear. Between the trimmed V and J ends, which lost 2 bases and 2 bases, there was a span of 10 bases. The CDR3 extends over 14 amino acids. Germline assignment: CDR1 MNHEY and CDR2 SMNVEV (reference sequence). CDR3 amino acids: CASSLVVGPYEQYF. The CDR3 nucleotides read TGTGCCAGCAGTTTAGTTGTAGGGCCCTACGAGCAGTACTTC.

CDR3 loop: CASSQESFTGELFF. The CDR3 DNA follows: TGCGCCAGCAGCCAAGAAAGTTTCACCGGGGAGCTGTTTTTT. V and J are TRBV4-1 and TRBJ2-2; D gene unclear. This CDR3 spans 14 amino acids. From germline, CDR1 is MGHRA and CDR2 YSYEKL. Trimming cost V 0 bases and J 4 bases, with 6 bases left between them.

The V and J genes are TRBV7-2 and TRBJ2-5; D may be TRBD1 (6 bases). The CDR3 extends over 14 amino acids. Germline V gene data show CDR1 as SGHTA and CDR2 as FQGNSA. V dropped 5 bases and J dropped 1 base, with 11 bases sitting between them. CDR3 coding DNA: TGTGCCAGCAGCCGGACAGTTTCCCAAGAGACCCAGTACTTC. As protein: CASSRTVSQETQYF.

The rearrangement joins TRBV13 to TRBJ1-4; D is unresolved. The ends were cut back, 5 bases at V and 6 bases at J, with 10 bases in the middle. CDR3 length equals 13 residues. Germline V gene lookup returns CDR1 PRHDT and CDR2 FYEKMQ (reference sequence). The CDR3 nucleotides read TGTGCCAGCAGCCCACGTCCGGATGAAAAACTGTTTTTT. Protein product: CASSPRPDEKLFF. Full variable domain (remainder filled in from reference TRBV13 and TRBJ1-4): AAGVIQSPRHLIKEKRETATLKCYPIPRHDTVYWYQQGPGQDPQFLISFYEKMQSDKGSIPDRFSAQQFSDYHSELNMSSLELGDSALYFCASSPRPDEKLFFGSGTQLSVL.

The chain carries TRBV18 and TRBJ1-1, with 7 bases aligning to TRBD1. The germline CDR1 and CDR2 sequences are KGHSH and LQKENI. The CDR3 consists of 14 residues. V lost 0 bases, J lost 5 bases, and 3 bases stayed unmatched. The CDR3 DNA reads as TGTGCCAGCTCACCACCACAGGGGCAAACTGAAGCTTTCTTT. Translating it yields CASSPPQGQTEAFF.

This clone was recorded only once. The chain employs TRBV25-1 and TRBJ1-1; unclear D gene. CDR1 and CDR2 from the germline V gene are MGHDK and SYGVNS. This CDR3 has 13 residues. V was pared by 1 base and J by 1 base, with 4 bases between. CDR3 DNA: TGTGCCAGCAGTGAATTGTGGAACACTGAAGCTTTCTTT. This translates into CASSELWNTEAFF.

The chain couples TRBV2 to TRBJ2-2; D remains ambiguous. Trimming removed 7 bases at V and 6 bases at J, with 12 bases between. From germline, CDR1 is SNHLY and CDR2 FYNNEI. This CDR3 has 13 residues. The CDR3 DNA reads as TGTGCCAGCATCCGGTTGGGGTCCGGGGAGCTGTTTTTT. Translation gives CASIRLGSGELFF.

The rearrangement joins TRBV7-3 to TRBJ2-3, with 8 positions matching TRBD2. Germline-derived CDR1 and CDR2 are SGHTA and FQGTGA. CDR3 length: 15 amino acids. Germline trimming cut 3 bases from V and 4 bases from J; bases unmatched to any gene: 6. The chain's CDR3 is CASSLTRGAADTQYF. The CDR3 nucleotides read TGTGCCAGCAGCTTGACGCGGGGGGCTGCAGATACGCAGTATTTT. The full variable domain, with the rest looked up from reference TRBV7-3 and TRBJ2-3, is GAGVSQTPSNKVTEKGKYVELRCDPISGHTALYWYRQSLGQGPEFLIYFQGTGAADDSGLPNDRFFAVRPEGSVSTLKIQRTERGDSAVYLCASSLTRGAADTQYFGPGTRLTVL.

This chain connects TRBV2 to TRBJ1-2; D uncertain. This CDR3 contains 14 residues. Germline lookup yields CDR1 SNHLY and CDR2 FYNNEI. Trimming stripped 2 bases from V and 4 bases from J, with 11 bases between. The CDR3 bases are TGTGCCAGCAGTGAAAATCAGTTTCTCTATGGCTACACCTTC. Amino acid sequence: CASSENQFLYGYTF.

This chain connects TRBV2 to TRBJ1-1, with D tentatively TRBD1 (5 bases). Germline loops: CDR1 SNHLY, CDR2 FYNNEI. V gave up 6 bases and J gave up 7 bases, with 18 bases separating them. The CDR3 consists of 14 residues. The CDR3 protein is CASRETVTLREAFF. CDR3 DNA: TGTGCCAGCAGGGAGACAGTTACCCTCCGTGAAGCTTTCTTT. Full variable domain (rest looked up from reference TRBV2 and TRBJ1-1): EPEVTQTPSHQVTQMGQEVILRCVPISNHLYFYWYRQILGQKVEFLVSFYNNEISEKSEIFDDQFSVERPDGSNFTLKIRSTKLEDSAMYFCASRETVTLREAFFGQGTRLTVV.

The rearrangement uses TRBV7-2 and TRBJ1-1; the D is unclear. The ends were cut back, 4 bases at V and 0 bases at J, with 6 bases in the middle. Germline V gives CDR1 SGHTA, CDR2 FQGNSA. CDR3 length equals 13 residues. CDR3 amino acids: CASSSQMNTEAFF. The CDR3 DNA reads as TGTGCCAGCAGCTCCCAAATGAACACTGAAGCTTTCTTT.

The chain carries TRBV5-6 and TRBJ1-2, with unresolved D. The V gene's germline CDR1 is SGHDT and CDR2 YYEEEE. V lost 4 bases and J 4 bases, leaving 11 bases between the germline ends. The CDR3 loop spans 13 amino acids. The CDR3 DNA is TGTGCCAGCAGCCCCGGGCCCGTCTATGGCTACACCTTC. Translation: CASSPGPVYGYTF.